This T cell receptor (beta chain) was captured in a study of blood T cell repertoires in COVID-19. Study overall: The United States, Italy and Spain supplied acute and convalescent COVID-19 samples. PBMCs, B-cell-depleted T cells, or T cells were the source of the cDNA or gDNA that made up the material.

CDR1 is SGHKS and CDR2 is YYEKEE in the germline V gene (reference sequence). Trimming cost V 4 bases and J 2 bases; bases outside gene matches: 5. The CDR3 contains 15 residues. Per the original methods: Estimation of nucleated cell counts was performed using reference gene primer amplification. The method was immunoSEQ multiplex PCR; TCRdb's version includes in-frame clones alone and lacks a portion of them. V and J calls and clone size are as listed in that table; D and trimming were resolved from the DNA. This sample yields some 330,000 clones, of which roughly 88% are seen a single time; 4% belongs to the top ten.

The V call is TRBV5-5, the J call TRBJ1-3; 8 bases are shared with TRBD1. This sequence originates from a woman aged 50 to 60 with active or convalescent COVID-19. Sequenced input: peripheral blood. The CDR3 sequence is CASSAQGEAGNTIYF. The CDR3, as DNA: TGTGCCAGCAGCGCACAGGGGGAGGCTGGAAACACCATATATTTT.